The sequence of this TCR beta chain was determined in a study of T cells in Graves' hyperthyroidism and ophthalmopathy. V lost 0 bases and J lost 4; bases outside the gene matches: 7. CDR1 and CDR2 from the germline V gene are SGHRS and YFSETQ. The CDR3 contains 15 residues. Amplification of TCR beta CDR3 regions used RNA as the template. A set of HTBI primers served as the primers for a first-round RT-PCR of the TCR CDR3. TCRdb fed the multiplex PCR reads into MiXCR, producing one record per CDR3 protein. This repertoire shows 500,000 to 600,000 distinct CDR3 sequences, over 35% found once; its top ten account for approximately 44%. The sample holds many counts of this clonotype.

The receptor was isolated from an adult woman with Graves' disease, either hyperthyroidism or ophthalmopathy (not recorded which). The chain carries TRBV5-1 and TRBJ2-7; TRBD2 matches 7 bases. Source material: peripheral blood or thyroid tissue (not recorded which). The CDR3 coding sequence is TGCGCCAGCAGCTTGGCAGGCGGGAGAGCTTACGAGCAGTACTTC. It yields the protein CASSLAGGRAYEQYF.